This T cell receptor beta chain was identified in a study of read filtering for tumor transcriptome and immune sequencing. Whole-study context: R-ISS stage counts were about eight for I, 15 to 20 for II, about seven for III. Whole-transcriptome libraries were prepared after DNase treatment.

Molecular barcoded adaptors covering alpha/delta and beta/gamma chains were used on 400 to 450 ng RNA. In TCRdb, the reads were re-called with MiXCR into one record per CDR3 protein. Among about 62,000 distinct CDR3 sequences listed, roughly 19% were seen once. Bone marrow was sampled from every patient at the time of active disease. V lost 6 bases to trimming and J lost 3 bases, with 11 bases between them. The germline CDR1 and CDR2 sequences are DFQATT and SNEGSKA (reference sequence). The CDR3 totals 12 residues. Notes on this clonotype: The CDR3 end shows no conserved phenylalanine or tryptophan, and so a read error is likely.

The source of this sequence is a donor over 35 with multiple myeloma. Sequencing was performed on a population of CD138-negative cells sorted from bone marrow. J is TRBJ1-1 and V is TRBV20-1; maybe TRBD1 (5 bases). In nucleotides, the CDR3 is TGCAGTGCGACGGACACGTACACTGAAGCTTTCCTT. The encoded protein is CSATDTYTEAFL.